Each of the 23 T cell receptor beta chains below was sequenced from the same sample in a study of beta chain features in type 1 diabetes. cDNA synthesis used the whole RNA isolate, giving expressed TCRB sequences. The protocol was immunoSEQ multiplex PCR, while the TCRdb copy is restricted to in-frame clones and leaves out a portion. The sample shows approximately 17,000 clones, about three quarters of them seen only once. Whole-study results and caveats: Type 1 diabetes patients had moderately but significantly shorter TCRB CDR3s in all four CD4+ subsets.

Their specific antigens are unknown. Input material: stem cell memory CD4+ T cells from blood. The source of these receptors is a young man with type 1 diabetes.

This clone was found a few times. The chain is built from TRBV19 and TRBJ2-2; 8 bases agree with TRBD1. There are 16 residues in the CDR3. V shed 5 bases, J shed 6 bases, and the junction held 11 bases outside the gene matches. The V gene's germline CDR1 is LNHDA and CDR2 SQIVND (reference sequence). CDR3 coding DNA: TGTGCCAGTAGTCCTTCTGACAGGGGTTGGGCCGGGGAGCTGTTTTTT. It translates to CASSPSDRGWAGELFF.

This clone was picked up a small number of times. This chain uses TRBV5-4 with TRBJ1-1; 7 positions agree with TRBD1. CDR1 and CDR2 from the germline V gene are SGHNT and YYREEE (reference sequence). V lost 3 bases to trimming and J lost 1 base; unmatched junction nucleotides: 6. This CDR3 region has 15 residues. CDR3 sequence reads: CASSSPGQPNTEAFF. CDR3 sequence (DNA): TGTGCCAGCAGCTCGCCGGGACAGCCGAACACTGAAGCTTTCTTT. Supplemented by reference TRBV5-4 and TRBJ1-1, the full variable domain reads ETGVTQSPTHLIKTRGQQVTLRCSSQSGHNTVSWYQQALGQGPQFIFQYYREEENGRGNFPPRFSGLQFPNYSSELNVNALELDDSALYLCASSSPGQPNTEAFFGQGTRLTVV.

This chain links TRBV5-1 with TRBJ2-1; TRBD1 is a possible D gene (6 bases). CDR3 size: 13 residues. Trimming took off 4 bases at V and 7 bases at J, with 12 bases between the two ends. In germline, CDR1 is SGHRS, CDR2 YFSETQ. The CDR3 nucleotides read TGCGCCAGCAGCCTGACAAGGGGGAATGAGCAGTTCTTC. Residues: CASSLTRGNEQFF.

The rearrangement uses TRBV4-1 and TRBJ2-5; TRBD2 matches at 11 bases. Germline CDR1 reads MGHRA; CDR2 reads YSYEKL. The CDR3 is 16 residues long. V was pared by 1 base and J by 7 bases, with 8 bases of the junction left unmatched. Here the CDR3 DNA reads TGCGCCAGCAGCCAAGGTCGTAGCGGGGGGGCGGGGACCCAGTACTTC. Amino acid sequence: CASSQGRSGGAGTQYF.

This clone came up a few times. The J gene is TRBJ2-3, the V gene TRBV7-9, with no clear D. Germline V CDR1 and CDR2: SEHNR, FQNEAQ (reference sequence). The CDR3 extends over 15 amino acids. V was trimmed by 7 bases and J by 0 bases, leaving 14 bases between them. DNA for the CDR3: TGTGCCAGCATTGCAGATCCCTTTAGCACAGATACGCAGTATTTT. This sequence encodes CASIADPFSTDTQYF.

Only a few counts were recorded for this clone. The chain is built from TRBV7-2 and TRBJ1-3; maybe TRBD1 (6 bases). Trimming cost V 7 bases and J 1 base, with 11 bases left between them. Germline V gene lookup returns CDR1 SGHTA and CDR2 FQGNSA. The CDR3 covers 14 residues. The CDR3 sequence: CASNPGQSGNTIYF. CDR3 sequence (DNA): TGTGCCAGCAACCCCGGACAGTCTGGAAACACCATATATTTT.

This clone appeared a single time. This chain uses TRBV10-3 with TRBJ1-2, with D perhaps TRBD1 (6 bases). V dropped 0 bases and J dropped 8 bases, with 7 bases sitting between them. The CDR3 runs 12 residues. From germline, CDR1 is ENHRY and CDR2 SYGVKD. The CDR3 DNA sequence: TGTGCCATCAGTGAGTCACAGGGAGGCTACACCTTC. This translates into CAISESQGGYTF.

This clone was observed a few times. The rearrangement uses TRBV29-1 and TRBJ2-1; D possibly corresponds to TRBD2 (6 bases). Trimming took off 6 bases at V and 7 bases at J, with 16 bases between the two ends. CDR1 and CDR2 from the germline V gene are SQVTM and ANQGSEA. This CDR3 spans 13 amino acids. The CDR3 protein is CSVGGRARNEQFF. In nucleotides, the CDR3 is TGCAGCGTCGGGGGTAGGGCGAGAAATGAGCAGTTCTTC.

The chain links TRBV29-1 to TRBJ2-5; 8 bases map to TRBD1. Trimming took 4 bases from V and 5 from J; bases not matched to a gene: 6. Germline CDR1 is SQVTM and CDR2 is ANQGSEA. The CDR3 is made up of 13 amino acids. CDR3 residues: CSVVRGRVETQYF. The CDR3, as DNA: TGCAGCGTTGTCAGGGGGCGAGTGGAGACCCAGTACTTC.

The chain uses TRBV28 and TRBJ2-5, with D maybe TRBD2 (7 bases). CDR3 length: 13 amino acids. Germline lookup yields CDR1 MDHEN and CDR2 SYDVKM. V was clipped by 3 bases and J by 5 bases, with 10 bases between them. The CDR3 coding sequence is TGTGCCAGCAGTTTCGGGGGGCGGGAGACCCAGTACTTC. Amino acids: CASSFGGRETQYF.

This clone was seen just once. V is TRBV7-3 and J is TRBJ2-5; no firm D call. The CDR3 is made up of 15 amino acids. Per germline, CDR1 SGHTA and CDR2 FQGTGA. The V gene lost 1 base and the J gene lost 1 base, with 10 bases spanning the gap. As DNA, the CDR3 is TGTGCCAGCAGCTTAATTGGCCAATTCCAAGAGACCCAGTACTTC. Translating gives CASSLIGQFQETQYF.

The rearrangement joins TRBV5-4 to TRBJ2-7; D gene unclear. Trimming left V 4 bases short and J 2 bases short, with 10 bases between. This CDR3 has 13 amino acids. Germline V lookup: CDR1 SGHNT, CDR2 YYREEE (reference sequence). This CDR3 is CASSPDNTYEQYF. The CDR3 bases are TGTGCCAGCAGCCCCGACAACACCTACGAGCAGTACTTC.

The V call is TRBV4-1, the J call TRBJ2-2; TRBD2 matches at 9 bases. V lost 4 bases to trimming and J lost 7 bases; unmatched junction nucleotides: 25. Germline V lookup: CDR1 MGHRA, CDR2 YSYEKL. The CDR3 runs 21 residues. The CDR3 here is CASSPQGVFSGGPEFIGELFF. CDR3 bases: TGCGCCAGCAGCCCCCAAGGGGTTTTCAGCGGGGGGCCTGAGTTTATCGGGGAGCTGTTTTTT.

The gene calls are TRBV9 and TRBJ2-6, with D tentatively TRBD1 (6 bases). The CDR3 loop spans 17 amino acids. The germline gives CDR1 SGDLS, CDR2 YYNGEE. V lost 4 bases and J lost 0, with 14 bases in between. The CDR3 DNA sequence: TGTGCCAGCAGCCCGCGGACAGCGCGCTCTGGGGCCAACGTCCTGACTTTC. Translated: CASSPRTARSGANVLTF.

In DNA form, the CDR3 reads TGTGCCAGCAGCCTTTACGGGACAAGGAGTGAAGCTTTCTTT. Amino acid sequence: CASSLYGTRSEAFF. V and J are TRBV7-2 and TRBJ1-1; perhaps TRBD1 as D (6 bases). Germline values: CDR1 SGHTA, CDR2 FQGNSA. The CDR3 length is 14 residues. Trimming pared 5 bases from V and 7 bases from J, leaving 17 bases between.

CDR3 DNA sequence: TGCGCCAGCAGCCACGCAGGGGGAACCGGGGAGCTGTTTTTT. As protein: CASSHAGGTGELFF. The J gene is TRBJ2-2, the V gene TRBV4-1; 7 bases are a match to TRBD1. Germline V CDR1 and CDR2: MGHRA, YSYEKL. The J segment lost 5 bases and the V segment lost 3 bases, leaving 3 bases of the junction unmatched. The CDR3 runs to 14 residues.

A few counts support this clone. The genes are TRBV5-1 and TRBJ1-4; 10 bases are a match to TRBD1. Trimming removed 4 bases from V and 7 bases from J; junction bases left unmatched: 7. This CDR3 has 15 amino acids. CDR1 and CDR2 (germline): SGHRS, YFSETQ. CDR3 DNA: TGCGCCAGCAGCGAGACAGGGGGCGCCTCTGAAAAACTGTTTTTT. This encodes CASSETGGASEKLFF.

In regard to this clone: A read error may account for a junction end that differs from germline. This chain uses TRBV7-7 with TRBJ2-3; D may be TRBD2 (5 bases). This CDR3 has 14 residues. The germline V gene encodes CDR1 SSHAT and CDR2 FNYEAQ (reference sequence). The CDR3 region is CASSFGLLTDTQYF. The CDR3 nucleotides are TGTGCTAGCAGCTTTGGACTCTTGACAGATACGCAGTATTTT.

CDR3 in amino acids: CASSLDGGSYNEQFF. As DNA, the CDR3 is TGTGCCAGCAGCTTAGACGGTGGCTCCTACAATGAGCAGTTCTTC. The rearrangement uses TRBV7-8 and TRBJ2-1, with no clear D. The V end was cut by 1 base, the J end by 0 bases, with 7 bases between. Germline V CDR1 and CDR2: SGHVS, FQNEAQ. CDR3 length: 15 residues.

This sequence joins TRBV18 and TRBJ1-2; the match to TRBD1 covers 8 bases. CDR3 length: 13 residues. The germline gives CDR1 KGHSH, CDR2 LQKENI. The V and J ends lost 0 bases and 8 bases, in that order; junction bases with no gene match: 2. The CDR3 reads CASSPPDRGGYTF. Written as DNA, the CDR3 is TGTGCCAGCTCACCACCCGACAGGGGCGGCTACACCTTC.

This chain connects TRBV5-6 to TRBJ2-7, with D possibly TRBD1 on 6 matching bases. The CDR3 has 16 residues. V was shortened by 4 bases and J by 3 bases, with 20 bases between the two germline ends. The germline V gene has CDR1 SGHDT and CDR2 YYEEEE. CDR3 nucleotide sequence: TGTGCCAGCAGCCTGGCCGTGACAGGAGTACTCTACGAGCAGTACTTC. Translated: CASSLAVTGVLYEQYF.

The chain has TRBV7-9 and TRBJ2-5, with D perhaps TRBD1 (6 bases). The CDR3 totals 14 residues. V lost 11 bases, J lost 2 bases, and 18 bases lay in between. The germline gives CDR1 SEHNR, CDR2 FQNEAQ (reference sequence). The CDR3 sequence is CACQRGRSQETQYF. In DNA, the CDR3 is TGTGCCTGCCAAAGGGGGAGATCTCAAGAGACCCAGTACTTC.

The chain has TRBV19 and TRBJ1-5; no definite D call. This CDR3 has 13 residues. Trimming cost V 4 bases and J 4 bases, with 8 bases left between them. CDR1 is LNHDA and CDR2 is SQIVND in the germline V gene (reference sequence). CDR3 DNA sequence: TGTGCCAGTAGTAGAGGGTCTAATCAGCCCCAGCATTTT. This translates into CASSRGSNQPQHF.